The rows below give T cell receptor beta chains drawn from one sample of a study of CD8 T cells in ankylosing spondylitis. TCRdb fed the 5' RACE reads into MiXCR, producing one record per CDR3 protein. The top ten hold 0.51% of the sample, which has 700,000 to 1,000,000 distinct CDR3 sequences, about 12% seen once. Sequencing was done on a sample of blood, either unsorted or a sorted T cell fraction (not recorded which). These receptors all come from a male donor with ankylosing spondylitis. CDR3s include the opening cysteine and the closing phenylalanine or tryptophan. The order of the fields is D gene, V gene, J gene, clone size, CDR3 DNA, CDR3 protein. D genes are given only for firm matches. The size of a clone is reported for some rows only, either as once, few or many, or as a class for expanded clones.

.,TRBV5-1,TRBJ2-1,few,TGCGCCAGCAGCTTGGTTCGCGGGCCGAATGAGCAGTTCTTC,CASSLVRGPNEQFF
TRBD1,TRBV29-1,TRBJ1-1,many,TGCAGCGTCTTAGGGACAGGGAACACTGAAGCTTTCTTT,CSVLGTGNTEAFF
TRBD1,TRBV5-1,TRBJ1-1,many,TGCGCCAGCAGCCACGGGACAGAGGTTGAAGCTTTCTTT,CASSHGTEVEAFF
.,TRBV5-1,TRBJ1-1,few,TGCGCCAGCAGCCTACTAGTAATGAACACTGAAGCTTTCTTT,CASSLLVMNTEAFF
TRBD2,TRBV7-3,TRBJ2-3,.,TGTGCCAGTAGTATCCGGGGGGGTACAGATACGCAGTATTTT,CASSIRGGTDTQYF
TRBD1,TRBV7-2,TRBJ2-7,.,TGTGCCAGCAGCTTAGCGAGGGGGCGTTTCTTCTTC,CASSLARGRFFF
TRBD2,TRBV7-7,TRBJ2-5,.,TGTGCTAGCAGCGGACCGGGGGGGCAAGAGACCCAGTACTTC,CASSGPGGQETQYF
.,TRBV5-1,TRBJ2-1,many,TGCGCCAGCAGCTGGAATCAGGGGTCGGACAATGAGCAGTTCTTC,CASSWNQGSDNEQFF
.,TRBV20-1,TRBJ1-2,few,TGCAGTGCTGTAAAGGGGGAGTCCGTATATGGCTACACCTTC,CSAVKGESVYGYTF
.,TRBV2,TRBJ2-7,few,TGTGCCAGTTACTCGACTCCCTACGAGCAGTACTTC,CASYSTPYEQYF
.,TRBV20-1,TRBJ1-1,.,TGCAGTGCTAGACCACCAGGGGTTCGCACTGAAGCTTTCTTT,CSARPPGVRTEAFF
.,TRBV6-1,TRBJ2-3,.,TGTGCCAGCAGTAGGGGGGGGTCTGCTACGCAGTATTTT,CASSRGGSATQYF
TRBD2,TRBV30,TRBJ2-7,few,TGTGCCTGGAGGTTGGATCTAGCGGCCTACTCCTACGAGCAGTACTTC,CAWRLDLAAYSYEQYF
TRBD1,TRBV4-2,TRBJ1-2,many,TGTGCCAGCAGCCTGACAGGGGGTGGCTACACCTTC,CASSLTGGGYTF
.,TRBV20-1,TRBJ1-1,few,TGCAGTGCTTTAGCGGCGGCCCGGAACACTGAAGCTTTCTTT,CSALAAARNTEAFF
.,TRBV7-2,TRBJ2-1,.,TGTGCCAGCAGCATTAATAGGGGCAATGAGCAGTTCTTC,CASSINRGNEQFF
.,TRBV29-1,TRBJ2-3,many,TGCAGCGTCCCTGCTCTCTCCACAGATACGCAGTATTTT,CSVPALSTDTQYF
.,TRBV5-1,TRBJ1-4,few,TGTGCCAGCAGCTTGGACAGAGCTAATGAAAAACTGTTTTTT,CASSLDRANEKLFF
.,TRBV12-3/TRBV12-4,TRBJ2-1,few,TGTGCCAGCACCAAATTCGGGACTCCCCTGGGGAATGAGCAGTTCTTC,CASTKFGTPLGNEQFF
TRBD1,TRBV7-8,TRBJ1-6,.,TGTGCCAGCAGCTTAGCCGGCAGGGGGCTGGGATCACCCCTCCACTTT,CASSLAGRGLGSPLHF
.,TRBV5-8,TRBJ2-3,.,TGTGCCAGCAGGCATTGGAGGGGACGCACAGATACGCAGTATTTT,CASRHWRGRTDTQYF
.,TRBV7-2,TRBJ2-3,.,TGTGCCAGCAGCTTACGACTAGGTATGGAAGATACGCAGTATTTT,CASSLRLGMEDTQYF
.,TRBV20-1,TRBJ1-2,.,TGCAGTGCTAGAGATCGAGGGTGGGGCTACACCTTC,CSARDRGWGYTF
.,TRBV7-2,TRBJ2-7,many,TGTGCCAGCACCGACTATCAATCCTACGAGCAGTACTTC,CASTDYQSYEQYF
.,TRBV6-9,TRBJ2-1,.,TGTGCCAGCAGCCCGGGCGCAACGGGGGATGAGCAGTTCTTC,CASSPGATGDEQFF
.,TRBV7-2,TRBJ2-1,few,TGTGCCAGCAGCTTAGGCGCCGGACGGATACTTAGTGAGCAGTTCTTC,CASSLGAGRILSEQFF
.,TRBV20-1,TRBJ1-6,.,TGCAGTGGGGGGCTAATTCAATCACCCCTCCACTTT,CSGGLIQSPLHF
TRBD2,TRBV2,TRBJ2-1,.,TGTGCCAGCAGGGCTAGACTAGCGGGAGAAGCCTACAATGAGCAGTTCTTC,CASRARLAGEAYNEQFF
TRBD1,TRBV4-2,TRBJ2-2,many,TGTGCCAGCAGCCCGACAGGGACCGGGGAGCTGTTTTTT,CASSPTGTGELFF
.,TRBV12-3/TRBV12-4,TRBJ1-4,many,TGTGCCAGCAGTGATCGCGACTTAAATGAAAAACTGTTTTTT,CASSDRDLNEKLFF
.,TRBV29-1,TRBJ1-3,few,TGCAGCGTTGACATCCCAGGGACTGGAAACACCATATATTTT,CSVDIPGTGNTIYF
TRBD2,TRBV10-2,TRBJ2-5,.,TGCGCCAGCAGTGTCACTAGCGGGGTGACCCAGTACTTC,CASSVTSGVTQYF
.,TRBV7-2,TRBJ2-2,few,TGTGCCAGCAGCTCGTTAGTAGGGGACCGTTACACCGGGGAGCTGTTTTTT,CASSSLVGDRYTGELFF
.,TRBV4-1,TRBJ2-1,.,TGCGCCAGCAGCCCTTTAGCGGAGCTCTACAATGAGCAGTTCTTC,CASSPLAELYNEQFF
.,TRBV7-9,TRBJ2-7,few,TGTGCCAGCAGCTCACCGGACAGCTCCTACGAGCAGTACTTC,CASSSPDSSYEQYF
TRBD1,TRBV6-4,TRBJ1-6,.,TGTGCCAGCAGTGACCCGGACAGGGTCGGACTGACACCCCTCCACTTT,CASSDPDRVGLTPLHF
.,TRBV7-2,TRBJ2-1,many,TGTGCCAGCAGCAGAAGCGGAGGGAGCTCCTACAATGAGCAGTTCTTC,CASSRSGGSSYNEQFF
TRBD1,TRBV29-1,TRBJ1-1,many,TGCAGCGTTGAGCCAGGGGGCGCCGGGTACACTGAAGCTTTCTTT,CSVEPGGAGYTEAFF
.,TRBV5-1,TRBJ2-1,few,TGCGCCAGCAGCTTAAGAGACAGTAGGGTCGGAGAGCAGTTCTTC,CASSLRDSRVGEQFF
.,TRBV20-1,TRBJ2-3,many,TGCAGTGCTCCCCGACAGTATAGGGATACGCAGTATTTT,CSAPRQYRDTQYF
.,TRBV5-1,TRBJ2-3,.,TGCGCCAGCAGCTTGGCGTGGCCTAACACAGATACGCAGTATTTT,CASSLAWPNTDTQYF
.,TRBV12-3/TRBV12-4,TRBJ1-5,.,TGTGCCAGCAGTATCACATACACGAATCAGCCCCAGCATTTT,CASSITYTNQPQHF
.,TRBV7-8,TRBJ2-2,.,TGTGCCAGCAGCCCAATAAAAAAAAGGCGGACCGGGGAGCTGTTTTTT,CASSPIKKRRTGELFF
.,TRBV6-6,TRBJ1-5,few,TGTGCCAGCGCGAGGGACCGGCAGCCCCAGCATTTT,CASARDRQPQHF
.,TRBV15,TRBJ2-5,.,TGTGCCACCAGCAGGCGCTTGGTGGGTTTAGAGACCCAGTACTTC,CATSRRLVGLETQYF
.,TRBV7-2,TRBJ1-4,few,TGTGCCAGCAGCCAAAGTCAAAAACTGTTTTTT,CASSQSQKLFF
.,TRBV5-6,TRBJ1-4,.,TGTGCCAGCAGCCCTCGACTTGGGAGTGAAAAACTGTTTTTT,CASSPRLGSEKLFF
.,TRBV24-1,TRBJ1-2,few,TGTGCCACCAGTGTAACAGGGTCTGGCTACACCTTC,CATSVTGSGYTF
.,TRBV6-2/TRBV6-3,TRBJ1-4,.,TGTGCCAGCAGTCCCGACAACCTAGAAGAAAAACTGTTTTTT,CASSPDNLEEKLFF
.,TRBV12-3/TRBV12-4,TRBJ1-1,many,TGTGCCAGCAGTTATCCGCCGGCAGGAGCTTTCTTT,CASSYPPAGAFF
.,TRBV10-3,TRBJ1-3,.,TGTGCCATCAGTGGTAAAGACAGGAGCTCTGGAAACACCATATATTTT,CAISGKDRSSGNTIYF
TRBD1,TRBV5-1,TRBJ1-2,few,TGCGCCAGCAGCACAGGACAGGGGGCTAAAGGCTACACCTTC,CASSTGQGAKGYTF
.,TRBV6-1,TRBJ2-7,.,TGTGCCAGCAGTCCTCGCCTAGGGGCCTACGAGCAGTACTTC,CASSPRLGAYEQYF
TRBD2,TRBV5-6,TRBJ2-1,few,TGTGCCAGCAGCTCCTTAATGCGGGAGGATGGAGACAATGAGCAGTTCTTC,CASSSLMREDGDNEQFF
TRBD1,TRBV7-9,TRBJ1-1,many,TGTGCCAGCAGCCGAGCAGGGACAGTCGAAGCTTTCTTT,CASSRAGTVEAFF